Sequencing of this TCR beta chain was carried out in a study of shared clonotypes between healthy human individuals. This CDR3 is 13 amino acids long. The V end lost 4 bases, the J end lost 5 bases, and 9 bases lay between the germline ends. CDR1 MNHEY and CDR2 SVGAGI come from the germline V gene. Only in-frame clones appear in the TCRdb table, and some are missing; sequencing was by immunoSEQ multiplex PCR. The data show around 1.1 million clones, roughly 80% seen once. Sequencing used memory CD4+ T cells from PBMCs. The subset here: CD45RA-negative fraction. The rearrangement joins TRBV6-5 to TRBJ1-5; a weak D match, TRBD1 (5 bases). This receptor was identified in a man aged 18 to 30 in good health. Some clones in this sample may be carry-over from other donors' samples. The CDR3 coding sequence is TGTGCCAGCAGTTTGGCAGGGCATCAGCCCCAGCATTTT. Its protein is CASSLAGHQPQHF.